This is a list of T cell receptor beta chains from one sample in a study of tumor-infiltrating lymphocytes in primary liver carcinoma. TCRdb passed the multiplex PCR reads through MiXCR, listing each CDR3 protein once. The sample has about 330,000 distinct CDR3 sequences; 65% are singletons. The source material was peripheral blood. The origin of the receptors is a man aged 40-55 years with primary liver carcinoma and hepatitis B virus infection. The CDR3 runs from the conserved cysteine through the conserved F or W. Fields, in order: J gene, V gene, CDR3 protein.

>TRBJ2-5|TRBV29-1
CSVEDLDRGQTQYF
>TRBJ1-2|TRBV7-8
CASSSNLFGYGYTF
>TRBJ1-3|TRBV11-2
CASSLTATSGNTIYF
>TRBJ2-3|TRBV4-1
CASSQEIQGLGQYF
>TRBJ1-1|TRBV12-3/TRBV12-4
CASSLNIYTEAFF
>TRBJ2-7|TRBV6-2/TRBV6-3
CASSLSLYSTPYEQYF
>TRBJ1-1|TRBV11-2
CASNTAGGWIEAFF
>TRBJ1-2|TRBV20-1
CSARQTGSYGYTF
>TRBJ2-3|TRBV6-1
CASPDSFSTDTQYF
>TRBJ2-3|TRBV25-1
CASSWRGEDTQYF
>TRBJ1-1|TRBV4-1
CASSQAGDTEAFF
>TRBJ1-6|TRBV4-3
CASSQIVGGSNSPLHF
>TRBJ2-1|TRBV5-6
CASSPTLEHNEQFF
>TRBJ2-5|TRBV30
CAWSPLKETQYF
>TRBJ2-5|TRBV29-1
CSASDRTSGVQETQYF
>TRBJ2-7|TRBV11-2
CTSSFDQGWQYF
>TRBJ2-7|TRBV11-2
CASSLWGYRDELYF
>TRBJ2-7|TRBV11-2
CASRWTGEYVQYF
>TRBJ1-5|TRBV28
CTSSLVDSNQPQHF
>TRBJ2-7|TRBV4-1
CASSLTERLASYEQYF
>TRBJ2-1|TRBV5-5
CASSLLAGEYNEQFF
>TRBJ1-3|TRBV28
CASSLRAVLSGNTIYF
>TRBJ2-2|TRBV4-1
CASSRETSGRSNTGELFF
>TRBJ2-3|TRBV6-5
CASSYDQATCTETQYF
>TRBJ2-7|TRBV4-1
CASSQDPRGREDNGYEQYF
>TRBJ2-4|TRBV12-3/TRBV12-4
CASSWGDGDIQYF
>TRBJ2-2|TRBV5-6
CASTQLDRGNTGELFF
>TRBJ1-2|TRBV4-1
CASSQTLRETFYGYTF
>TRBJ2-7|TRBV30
CAWSGFGTGKSYEQYF
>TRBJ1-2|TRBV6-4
CASSPQGGDGLYGYTF
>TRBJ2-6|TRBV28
CASSPRDRGSGANVLTF
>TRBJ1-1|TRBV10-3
CAISSRENTEAFF
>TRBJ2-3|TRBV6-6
CTSSYWSSGSEPDTQYF
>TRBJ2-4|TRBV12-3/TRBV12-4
CASSLTYAKNIQYF
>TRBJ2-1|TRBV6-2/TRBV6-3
CASSRGLADLKGNEQFF
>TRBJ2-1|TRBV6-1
CGSTIAGVRNEQFF
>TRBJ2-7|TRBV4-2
CAIGHRTGYGQYF
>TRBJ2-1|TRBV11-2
CASSLLLAGVGNEQFF
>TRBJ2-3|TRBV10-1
CASKFSGTSTDTQYF
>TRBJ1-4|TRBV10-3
CAISERDREKLFF
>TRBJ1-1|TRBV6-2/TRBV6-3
CASSYGSEFTEASF
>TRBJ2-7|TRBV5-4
CARSLIAGGQYEQYF
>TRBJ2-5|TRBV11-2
CASSPGPEETQYF
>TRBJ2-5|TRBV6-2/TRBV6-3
CASSYIVTRQETKYF
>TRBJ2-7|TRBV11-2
CATRGGLAGVGEKYF